A few counts support the clone carrying this T cell receptor beta chain. Its antigen remains unidentified. The sample belongs to a study of T-cell memory formation after mild COVID-19. Constant-segment primers were used for 5'RACE, and the resulting TCR alpha and TCR beta cDNA libraries carried sample barcodes and UMIs. TCRdb re-called the 5' RACE reads with MiXCR, one entry per CDR3 protein. The sample has a few hundred thousand distinct CDR3 sequences, roughly 9.4% seen once. The study, taken as a whole, reports: Whereas later expanders leaned CD4+, clones contracting day 15 to 85 showed a balanced CD4/CD8 makeup.

CDR3 size: 14 residues. The V end was cut by 6 bases, the J end by 7 bases, with 19 bases between. V is TRBV12-3 or TRBV12-4 and J is TRBJ2-7, with D possibly matching TRBD1 (7 bases). Sequencing input: PBMCs or a T cell subset sorted from them (not recorded which). The receptor comes from a man aged 18 to 30 who had mild COVID-19 (a few samples of this study predate the infection). Cell type and time point are not known. The CDR3 nucleotides are TGTGCCAGCAGCCCCGACAGGGAGGTGAGGGAGCAGTACGTC. Its translation is CASSPDREVREQYV.